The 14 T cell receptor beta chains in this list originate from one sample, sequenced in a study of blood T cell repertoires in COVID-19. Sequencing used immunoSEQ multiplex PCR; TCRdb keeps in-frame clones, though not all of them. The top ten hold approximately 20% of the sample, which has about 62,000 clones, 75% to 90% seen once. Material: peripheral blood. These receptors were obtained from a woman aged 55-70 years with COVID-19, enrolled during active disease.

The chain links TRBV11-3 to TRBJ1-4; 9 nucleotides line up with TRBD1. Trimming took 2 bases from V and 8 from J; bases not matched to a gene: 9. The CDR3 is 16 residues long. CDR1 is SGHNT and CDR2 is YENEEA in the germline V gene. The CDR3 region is CASSLSTGQGWEKLFF. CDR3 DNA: TGTGCCAGCAGCTTATCTACGGGACAGGGCTGGGAAAAACTGTTTTTT.

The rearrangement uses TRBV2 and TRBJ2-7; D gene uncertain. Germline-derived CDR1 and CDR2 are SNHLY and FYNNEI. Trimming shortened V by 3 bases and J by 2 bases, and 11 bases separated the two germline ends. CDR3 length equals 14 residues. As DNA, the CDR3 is TGTGCCAGCAGTGACCTAATCGTTACCTACGAGCAGTACTTC. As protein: CASSDLIVTYEQYF. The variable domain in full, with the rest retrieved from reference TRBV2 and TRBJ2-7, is EPEVTQTPSHQVTQMGQEVILRCVPISNHLYFYWYRQILGQKVEFLVSFYNNEISEKSEIFDDQFSVERPDGSNFTLKIRSTKLEDSAMYFCASSDLIVTYEQYFGPGTRLTVT.

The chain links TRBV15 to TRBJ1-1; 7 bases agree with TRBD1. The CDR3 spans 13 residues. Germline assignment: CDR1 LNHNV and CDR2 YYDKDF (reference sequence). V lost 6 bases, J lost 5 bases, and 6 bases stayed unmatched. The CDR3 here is CATRATGRTEAFF. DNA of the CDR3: TGTGCCACCAGGGCGACAGGGAGGACTGAAGCTTTCTTT. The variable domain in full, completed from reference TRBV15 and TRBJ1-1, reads DAMVIQNPRYQVTQFGKPVTLSCSQTLNHNVMYWYQQKSSQAPKLLFHYYDKDFNNEADTPDNFQSRRPNTSFCFLDIRSPGLGDTAMYLCATRATGRTEAFFGQGTRLTVV.

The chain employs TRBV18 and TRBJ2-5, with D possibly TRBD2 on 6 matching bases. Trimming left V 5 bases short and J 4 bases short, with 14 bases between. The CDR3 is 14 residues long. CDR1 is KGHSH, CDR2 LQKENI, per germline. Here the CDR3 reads CASSGGMSRETQYF. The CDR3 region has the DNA TGTGCCAGCTCAGGCGGGATGTCACGAGAGACCCAGTACTTC.

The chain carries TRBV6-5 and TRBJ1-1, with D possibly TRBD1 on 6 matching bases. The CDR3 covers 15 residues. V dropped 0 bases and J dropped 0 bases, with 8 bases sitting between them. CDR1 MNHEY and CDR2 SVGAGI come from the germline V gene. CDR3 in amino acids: CASSYSPGVNTEAFF. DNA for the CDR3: TGTGCCAGCAGTTACTCGCCAGGGGTGAACACTGAAGCTTTCTTT.

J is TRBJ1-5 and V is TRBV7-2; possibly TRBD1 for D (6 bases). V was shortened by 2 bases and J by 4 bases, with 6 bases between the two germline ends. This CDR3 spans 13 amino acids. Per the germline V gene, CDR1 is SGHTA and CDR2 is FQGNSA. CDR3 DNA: TGTGCCAGCAGCTTACAGGGGAATCAGCCCCAGCATTTT. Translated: CASSLQGNQPQHF.

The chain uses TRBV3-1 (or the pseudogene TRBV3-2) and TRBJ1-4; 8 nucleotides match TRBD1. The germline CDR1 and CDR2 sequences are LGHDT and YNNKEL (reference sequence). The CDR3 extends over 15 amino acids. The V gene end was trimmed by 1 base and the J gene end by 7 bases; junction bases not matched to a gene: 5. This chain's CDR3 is CASSQASRGPEKLFF. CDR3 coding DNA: TGTGCCAGCAGCCAAGCCTCCAGGGGGCCTGAAAAACTGTTTTTT.

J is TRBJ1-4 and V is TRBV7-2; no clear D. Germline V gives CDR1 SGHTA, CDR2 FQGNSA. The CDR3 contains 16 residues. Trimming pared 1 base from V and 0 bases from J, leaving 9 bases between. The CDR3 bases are TGTGCCAGCAGCTTAGTTGCCCGGGCAACTAATGAAAAACTGTTTTTT. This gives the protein CASSLVARATNEKLFF.

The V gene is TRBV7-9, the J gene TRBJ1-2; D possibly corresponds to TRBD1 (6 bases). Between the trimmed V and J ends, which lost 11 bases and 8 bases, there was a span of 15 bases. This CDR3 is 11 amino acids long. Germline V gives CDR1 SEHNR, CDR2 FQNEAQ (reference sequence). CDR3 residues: CAVRSGVGYTF. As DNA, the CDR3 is TGTGCCGTTAGATCAGGGGTGGGCTACACCTTC.

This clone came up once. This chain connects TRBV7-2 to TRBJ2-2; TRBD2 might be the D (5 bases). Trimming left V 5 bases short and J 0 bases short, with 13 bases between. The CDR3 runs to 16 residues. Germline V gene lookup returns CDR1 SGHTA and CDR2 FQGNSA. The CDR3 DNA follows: TGTGCCAGCAGCCCCCGGCGGGTTTCGAACACCGGGGAGCTGTTTTTT. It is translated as CASSPRRVSNTGELFF.

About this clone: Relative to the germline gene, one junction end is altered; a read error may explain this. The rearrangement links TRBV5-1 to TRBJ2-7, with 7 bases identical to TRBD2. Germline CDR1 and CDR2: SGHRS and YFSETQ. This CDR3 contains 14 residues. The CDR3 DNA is TGCGCCAGCAGATTGGGGGGAGGGACCTACGAGCAGTACTTC. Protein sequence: CASRLGGGTYEQYF.

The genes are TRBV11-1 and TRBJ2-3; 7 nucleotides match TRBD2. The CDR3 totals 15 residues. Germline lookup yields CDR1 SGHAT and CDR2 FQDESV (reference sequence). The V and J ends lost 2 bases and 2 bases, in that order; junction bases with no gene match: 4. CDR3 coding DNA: TGTGCCAGCAGCTTATACGGGAGGCACACAGATACGCAGTATTTT. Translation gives CASSLYGRHTDTQYF.

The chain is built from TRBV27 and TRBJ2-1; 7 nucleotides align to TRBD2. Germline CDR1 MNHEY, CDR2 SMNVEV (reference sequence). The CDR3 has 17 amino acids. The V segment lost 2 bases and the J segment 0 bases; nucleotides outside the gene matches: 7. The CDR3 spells CASSLRSRGSSYNEQFF. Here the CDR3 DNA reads TGTGCCAGCAGTTTAAGATCGCGCGGGAGCTCCTACAATGAGCAGTTCTTC.

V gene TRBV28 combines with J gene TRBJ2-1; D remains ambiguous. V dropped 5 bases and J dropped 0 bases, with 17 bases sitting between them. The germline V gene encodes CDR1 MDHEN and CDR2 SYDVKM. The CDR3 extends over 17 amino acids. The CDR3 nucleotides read TGTGCCAGCAGTCCTGACCCTAGATCTGCCTCCTACAATGAGCAGTTCTTC. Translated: CASSPDPRSASYNEQFF.